This paragraph reports one T cell receptor (beta chain). No antigen is known for it. Distinct nucleotide sequences in the sample also encode this CDR3. This sample is part of a study of shared clonotypes between healthy human individuals. Every immunoSEQ plate was one replicate of a subset's evenly spread DNA. Some clones are missing from TCRdb's copy, which holds only in-frame ones; the method was immunoSEQ multiplex PCR. The data hold some 2,400,000 clones, with 95% observed a single time. The CDR3 contains 13 residues. Germline V gene sequence: CDR1 SGHVS, CDR2 FQNEAQ. After removal of 1 base from V and 7 bases from J, the junction contained 0 bases not matched to a gene. Study findings and constraints: Clonotype sharing across several donors was observed for approximately 5% of naive CD4 clonotypes. Relative to memory subsets, naive subsets generally showed larger estimated richness.

The clonotype was recovered from a young man in good health. The V and J genes are TRBV7-8 and TRBJ1-5; 8 bases are shared with TRBD1. Sample: naive CD4+ T cells sorted from blood. Subset denoted: CD45RA+ positively selected. CDR3 loop: CASSLDRGQPQHF. For the CDR3, the DNA is TGTGCCAGCAGCTTAGACAGGGGGCAGCCCCAGCATTTT.